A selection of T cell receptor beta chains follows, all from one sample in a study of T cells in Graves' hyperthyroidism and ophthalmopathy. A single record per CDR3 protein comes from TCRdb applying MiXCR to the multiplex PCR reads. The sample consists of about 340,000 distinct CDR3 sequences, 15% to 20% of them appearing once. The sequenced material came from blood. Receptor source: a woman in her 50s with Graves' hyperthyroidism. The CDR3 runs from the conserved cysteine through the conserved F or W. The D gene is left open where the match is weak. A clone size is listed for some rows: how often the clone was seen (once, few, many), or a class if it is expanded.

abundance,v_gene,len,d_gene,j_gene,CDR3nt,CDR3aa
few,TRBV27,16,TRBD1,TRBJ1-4,TGTGCCAGCAGTTTAAGGAGGGACAGGGAGAATGAAAAACTGTTTTTT,CASSLRRDRENEKLFF
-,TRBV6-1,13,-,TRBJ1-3,TGTGCCAGCAGTGCAGCCTCTGGAAACACCATATATTTT,CASSAASGNTIYF
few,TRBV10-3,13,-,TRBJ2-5,TGTGCCATCAGTGAGGGCAGTCAAGAGACCCAGTACTTC,CAISEGSQETQYF
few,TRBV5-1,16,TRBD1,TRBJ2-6,TGCGCCAGCAGTGGACAGGGTTATGCTGGGGCCAACGTCCTGACTTTC,CASSGQGYAGANVLTF
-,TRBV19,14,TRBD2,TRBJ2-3,TGTGCCAGTAGTAGGTCTAGCGGAAGAGATACGCAGTATTTT,CASSRSSGRDTQYF
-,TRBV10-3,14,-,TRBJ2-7,TGTGCCATCAGTGGTGCAGATGCGGGCTACGAGCAGTACTTC,CAISGADAGYEQYF
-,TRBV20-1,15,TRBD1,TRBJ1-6,TGCAGTGCTAGAGAACGGGACAGGGGGGATTCACCCCTCCACTTT,CSARERDRGDSPLHF
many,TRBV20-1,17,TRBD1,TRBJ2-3,TGCAGTGCTAGAGATGTGGGGACAGGGACTAGCACAGATACGCAGTATTTT,CSARDVGTGTSTDTQYF
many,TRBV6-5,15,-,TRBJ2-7,TGTGCCAGCAGTTACTCGAGTCAGCTTGGCTACGAGCAGTACTTC,CASSYSSQLGYEQYF
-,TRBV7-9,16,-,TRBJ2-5,TGTGCCAGCAGCTTATCCTCTGGTAGCTTGGGGGAGACCCAGTACTTC,CASSLSSGSLGETQYF
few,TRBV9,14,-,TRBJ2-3,TGTGCCAGCAGCTCCCGACCTGGCTGGGATACGCAGTATTTT,CASSSRPGWDTQYF
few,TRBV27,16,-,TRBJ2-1,TGTGCCAGCAGTTTCCGGGGATCTTCTAATTACAATGAGCAGTTCTTC,CASSFRGSSNYNEQFF
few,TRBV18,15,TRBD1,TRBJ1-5,TGTGCCAGCTCACCACCGGAGGGGGCGAGTCAGCCCCAGCATTTT,CASSPPEGASQPQHF
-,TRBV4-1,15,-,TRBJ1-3,TGCGCCAGCAGCCAAGGGGCTATCGCGGGAAACACCATATATTTT,CASSQGAIAGNTIYF
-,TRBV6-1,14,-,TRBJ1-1,TGTGCCAGCACAGACCCCGGGGATGACACTGAAGCTTTCTTT,CASTDPGDDTEAFF
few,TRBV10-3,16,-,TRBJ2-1,TGTGCCATCAGCGCCCCGTCCAGGAGCTCCTACAATGAGCAGTTCTTC,CAISAPSRSSYNEQFF
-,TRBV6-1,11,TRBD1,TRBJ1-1,TGTGCCGGTCGACAGGGCCCTGAAGCTTTCTTT,CAGRQGPEAFF
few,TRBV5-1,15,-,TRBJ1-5,TGCGCCAGCAGCTTGGATGTGGGGAGCAATCAGCCCCAGCATTTT,CASSLDVGSNQPQHF
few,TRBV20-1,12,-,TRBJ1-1,TGCAGTGTTTCCGGGGGCGACACTGAAGCTTTCTTT,CSVSGGDTEAFF
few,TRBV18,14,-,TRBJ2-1,TGTGCCAGCTCACCACTCAGACAGGCCGATGAGCAGTTCTTC,CASSPLRQADEQFF
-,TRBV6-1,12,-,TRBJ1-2,TGTGCCAGCACCGCGGACAGTCAGGGCTACACCTTC,CASTADSQGYTF
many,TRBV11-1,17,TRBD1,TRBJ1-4,TGTGCCAGCAGCTTACGGGGACAGCCCGCAACTAATGAAAAACTGTTTTTT,CASSLRGQPATNEKLFF
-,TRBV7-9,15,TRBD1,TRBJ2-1,TGTGCCAGCAGCTTCCCGGGACAGGGCTCGAATGAGCAGTTCTTC,CASSFPGQGSNEQFF
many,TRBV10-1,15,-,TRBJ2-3,TGCGCCAGCAGTGAGCTCCTTGGTAGCACAGATACGCAGTATTTT,CASSELLGSTDTQYF
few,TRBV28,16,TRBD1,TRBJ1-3,TGTGCCAGCACCAAGGAGGGGGCCTGGACTGGAAACACCATATATTTT,CASTKEGAWTGNTIYF
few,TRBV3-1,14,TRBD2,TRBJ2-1,TGTGCCAGCAGCCAAGATCCAGCGGGAGGGGAGCAGTTCTTC,CASSQDPAGGEQFF
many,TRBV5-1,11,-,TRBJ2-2,TGCGCCAGCAGAGGGAGCGGGGAGCTGTTTTTT,CASRGSGELFF
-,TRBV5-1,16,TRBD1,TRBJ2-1,TGCGCCAGCAGCTCCGGGTCAACAGGGGGTGGCAATGAGCAGTTCTTC,CASSSGSTGGGNEQFF
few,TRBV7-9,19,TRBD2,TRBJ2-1,TGTGCCAGCAGCTCTCCGGGACTAGCGACTTACGGATCCTACAATGAGCAGTTCTTC,CASSSPGLATYGSYNEQFF
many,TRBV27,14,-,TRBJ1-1,TGTGCCAGCAGTGCTCGAGGACAAAACACTGAAGCTTTCTTT,CASSARGQNTEAFF
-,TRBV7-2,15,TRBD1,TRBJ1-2,TGTGCCAGCAGCCCCCCGGGACAGAGAACCTATGGCTACACCTTC,CASSPPGQRTYGYTF
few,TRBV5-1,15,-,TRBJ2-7,TGCGCCAGCAGCTTGACTAGTTTCTCCGGCTACGAGCAGTACTTC,CASSLTSFSGYEQYF
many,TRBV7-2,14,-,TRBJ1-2,TGTGCCAGCAGCTTAGCTCAGGAGTTCTATGGCTACACCTTC,CASSLAQEFYGYTF
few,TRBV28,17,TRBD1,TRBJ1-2,TGTGCCAGCAGTTCCCCCCAGGGGGCCCCAGCTAACTATGGCTACACCTTC,CASSSPQGAPANYGYTF
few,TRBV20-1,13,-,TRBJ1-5,TGCAGTGCTAGCTCCGGGATAAATCAGCCCCAGCATTTT,CSASSGINQPQHF
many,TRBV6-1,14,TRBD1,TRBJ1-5,TGTGCCAGCAGAAGGACAGGGGGCTACCAGCCCCAGCATTTT,CASRRTGGYQPQHF
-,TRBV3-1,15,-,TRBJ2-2,TGTGCCAGCAGCCGAGGTGAAGGGAGCACCGGGGAGCTGTTTTTT,CASSRGEGSTGELFF
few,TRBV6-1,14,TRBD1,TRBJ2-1,TGTGCCAGCAGTCGACAGGGGGACGACAATGAGCAGTTCTTC,CASSRQGDDNEQFF
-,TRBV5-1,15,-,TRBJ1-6,TGCGCCAGCAGCTTGGGGGTGGACGCGGGTTCACCCCTCCACTTT,CASSLGVDAGSPLHF
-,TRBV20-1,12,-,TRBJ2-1,TGCAGTGCTAGAGAACAACCCTATGAGCAGTTCTTC,CSAREQPYEQFF